The 22 T cell receptor beta chains presented below share a single source sample, sequenced in a study of cytomegalovirus exposure and HLA in healthy donors. A multiplex PCR was run with 60 Vbeta primers and 13 Jbeta primers. TCRdb keeps only in-frame clones here, not all; method: immunoSEQ multiplex PCR. The table shows some 190,000 clones, with 76% occurring only once. Sequenced material: PBMCs. Source of these receptors: a man aged 18-30 years in good health and CMV-seronegative.

This chain joins TRBV27 and TRBJ2-5, with 9 nucleotides matching TRBD1. The J call is doubtful: the DNA matches TRBJ2-7 better. The CDR3 consists of 15 residues. The V gene's germline CDR1 is MNHEY and CDR2 SMNVEV (reference sequence). The CDR3, as DNA: TGTGCCAGCAGTTGGGACAGGGAAAAGTCCGTCGAGCAGTACTTC. It specifies CASSWDREKSVEQYF.

V is TRBV5-1 and J is TRBJ2-7; TRBD1 matches 8 bases. The CDR3 sequence is 15 residues long. The germline CDR1 and CDR2 sequences are SGHRS and YFSETQ. With 4 bases clipped from V and 1 base from J, the junction kept 7 bases outside the gene matches. This CDR3 is CASSPGTGISYEQYF. CDR3 DNA: TGCGCCAGCAGCCCCGGGACAGGCATATCCTACGAGCAGTACTTC. Complete variable domain (other parts from reference TRBV5-1 and TRBJ2-7): KAGVTQTPRYLIKTRGQQVTLSCSPISGHRSVSWYQQTPGQGLQFLFEYFSETQRNKGNFPGRFSGRQFSNSRSEMNVSTLELGDSALYLCASSPGTGISYEQYFGPGTRLTVT.

This chain uses TRBV5-5 with TRBJ2-5, with a weak D call TRBD2 (5 bases). Trimming took off 4 bases at V and 1 base at J, with 14 bases between the two ends. This CDR3 region has 15 residues. Germline values: CDR1 SGHKS, CDR2 YYEKEE (reference sequence). This chain's CDR3 is CASSPGWVAQETQYF. The CDR3 DNA sequence: TGTGCCAGCAGCCCGGGGTGGGTGGCCCAAGAGACCCAGTACTTC.

The gene calls are TRBV9 and TRBJ1-1, with 9 positions matching TRBD1. From germline, CDR1 is SGDLS and CDR2 YYNGEE. Losses at the gene ends were 5 bases for V and 5 bases for J; bases not matched to a gene: 4. This CDR3 has 13 residues. DNA for the CDR3: TGTGCCAGCAGGGGGACAGGGTTGACTGAAGCTTTCTTT. Its protein is CASRGTGLTEAFF. The full variable domain, rest sourced from reference TRBV9 and TRBJ1-1, is DSGVTQTPKHLITATGQRVTLRCSPRSGDLSVYWYQQSLDQGLQFLIQYYNGEERAKGNILERFSAQQFPDLHSELNLSSLELGDSALYFCASRGTGLTEAFFGQGTRLTVV.

This clone appeared once. The rearrangement joins TRBV5-1 to TRBJ2-1, with a possible D match to TRBD2 (5 bases). This CDR3 has 15 residues. Trimming removed 1 base at V and 6 bases at J, with 14 bases between. Germline CDR1 SGHRS, CDR2 YFSETQ. CDR3 region: CASSLKLLGLNEQFF. The CDR3, as DNA: TGCGCCAGCAGCTTGAAGTTACTAGGTCTCAATGAGCAGTTCTTC. The whole variable domain, remainder taken from reference TRBV5-1 and TRBJ2-1, is KAGVTQTPRYLIKTRGQQVTLSCSPISGHRSVSWYQQTPGQGLQFLFEYFSETQRNKGNFPGRFSGRQFSNSRSEMNVSTLELGDSALYLCASSLKLLGLNEQFFGPGTRLTVL.

The V and J genes are TRBV11-2 and TRBJ1-3, with TRBD1 matching over 9 bases. Germline CDR1 is SGHAT and CDR2 is FQNNGV. The V gene end was trimmed by 1 base and the J gene end by 2 bases; junction bases not matched to a gene: 6. This CDR3 has 17 amino acids. CDR3 amino acids: CASSLVSWDRAGNTIYF. The DNA for the CDR3 is TGTGCCAGCAGCTTAGTATCTTGGGACAGGGCTGGAAACACCATATATTTT.

The chain uses TRBV6-6 and TRBJ1-6; TRBD1 might be the D (6 bases). This CDR3 spans 15 amino acids. Germline V gene data show CDR1 as MNHNY and CDR2 as SVGAGI (reference sequence). The V end lost 10 bases, the J end lost 7 bases, and 20 bases lay between the germline ends. CDR3 residues: CATLGRLQGNSPLHF. CDR3 nucleotides: TGTGCCACCCTAGGAAGGTTACAGGGAAATTCACCCCTCCACTTT.

The chain has TRBV28 and TRBJ2-3, with 16 bases identical to TRBD2. Per germline, CDR1 MDHEN and CDR2 SYDVKM. V trimming: 7 bases; J trimming: 4 bases; junction bases outside the gene matches: 8. This CDR3 region has 17 residues. CDR3 region: CASIPGLAGGRSDTQYF. The CDR3 coding sequence is TGTGCCAGCATCCCGGGACTAGCGGGGGGGCGGTCAGATACGCAGTATTTT.

This chain uses TRBV6-5 with TRBJ1-2; 7 bases line up with TRBD1. The length of the CDR3 is 16 residues. V lost 0 bases and J lost 2; bases outside the gene matches: 6. Germline CDR1 is MNHEY and CDR2 is SVGAGI. CDR3 loop: CASSYSWDSPNYGYTF. In DNA form, the CDR3 reads TGTGCCAGCAGTTACTCTTGGGACAGCCCAAACTATGGCTACACCTTC.

This rearrangement joins TRBV29-1 to TRBJ2-7; TRBD2 matches at 12 bases. V trimming: 6 bases; J trimming: 3 bases; junction bases outside the gene matches: 6. CDR1 and CDR2 from the germline V gene are SQVTM and ANQGSEA. The CDR3 extends over 14 amino acids. The CDR3 loop reads CSVAGLAGLYEQYF. The CDR3 DNA follows: TGCAGCGTCGCCGGACTAGCGGGACTCTACGAGCAGTACTTC.

The V call is TRBV9, the J call TRBJ1-6; 9 nucleotides match TRBD1. J was trimmed by 9 bases and V by 3 bases; bases with no gene match: 7. The germline gives CDR1 SGDLS, CDR2 YYNGEE. This CDR3 spans 15 amino acids. CDR3 sequence reads: CASSEVQGAGSPLHF. The DNA of the CDR3 is TGTGCCAGCAGCGAAGTACAGGGGGCAGGTTCACCCCTCCACTTT.

Here the CDR3 reads CASSNRLAARTDTQYF. Written as DNA, the CDR3 is TGTGCCAGCAGCAACAGACTAGCGGCTCGCACAGATACGCAGTATTTT. This rearrangement joins TRBV5-6 to TRBJ2-3, with 9 bases lining up with TRBD2. V lost 4 bases and J lost 1; bases outside the gene matches: 7. This CDR3 contains 16 residues. Per the germline V gene, CDR1 is SGHDT and CDR2 is YYEEEE.

This clone was counted only a few times. This chain uses TRBV7-2 with TRBJ2-1, with D unclear. The germline CDR1 and CDR2 sequences are SGHTA and FQGNSA. The CDR3 has 12 amino acids. The ends were cut back, 1 base at V and 10 bases at J, with 8 bases in the middle. CDR3 bases: TGTGCCAGCAGCTTAGTCAGTATAGAGCAGTTCTTC. Its translation is CASSLVSIEQFF.

The rearrangement joins TRBV5-4 to TRBJ2-7; tentative D call: TRBD1 (6 bases). Trimming pared 4 bases from V and 7 bases from J, leaving 18 bases between. The CDR3 length is 14 residues. From germline, CDR1 is SGHNT and CDR2 YYREEE (reference sequence). The CDR3 nucleotides read TGTGCCAGCAGCCAGGACTTCCTTCAGGGGGAGCAGTACTTC. It translates to CASSQDFLQGEQYF.

This clone has a handful of counts. This chain uses TRBV5-1 with TRBJ1-3, with D perhaps matching TRBD1 (5 bases). The CDR3 is 14 residues long. The germline CDR1 and CDR2 sequences are SGHRS and YFSETQ. The V end lost 7 bases, the J end lost 0 bases, and 11 bases lay between the germline ends. CDR3 nucleotides: TGCGCCAGCCCCTCGCAGGGCTCTGGAAACACCATATATTTT. Its translation is CASPSQGSGNTIYF.

The gene calls are TRBV5-1 and TRBJ1-2; D remains unclear. The CDR3 contains 15 residues. Germline V gene data show CDR1 as SGHRS and CDR2 as YFSETQ. Trimming stripped 5 bases from V and 4 bases from J, with 18 bases between. The CDR3 loop reads CASRDLNTGFYGYTF. In DNA form, the CDR3 reads TGCGCCAGCAGGGATCTAAATACGGGTTTCTATGGCTACACCTTC.

This chain uses TRBV30 with TRBJ2-4; a weak D match, TRBD1 (6 bases). Between the trimmed V and J ends, which lost 4 bases and 0 bases, there was a span of 13 bases. This CDR3 contains 15 residues. The germline gives CDR1 GTSNPN, CDR2 SVGIG (reference sequence). CDR3 sequence: CAWNFQGGAKNIQYF. In DNA, the CDR3 is TGTGCCTGGAACTTCCAAGGGGGAGCCAAAAACATTCAGTACTTC.

The DNA for the CDR3 is TGTGCCAGCAGCTTAGAACTAGCGGGGAACAATGAGCAGTTCTTC. Its translation is CASSLELAGNNEQFF. This rearrangement joins TRBV11-3 to TRBJ2-1; 10 bases line up with TRBD2. The CDR3 contains 15 residues. Trimming took 0 bases from V and 5 from J; bases not matched to a gene: 1. CDR1 is SGHNT, CDR2 YENEEA, per germline.

Details on this clone: Other DNA sequences in the sample encode the same CDR3. The chain is built from TRBV2 and TRBJ2-7; D remains unclear. The germline V and J ends were trimmed by 3 bases and 3 bases, with 3 bases remaining between them. Germline V gene lookup returns CDR1 SNHLY and CDR2 FYNNEI. The CDR3 is made up of 11 amino acids. CDR3 in DNA: TGTGCCAGCAGTGACAGCTACGAGCAGTACTTC. Its translation: CASSDSYEQYF.

A few counts support this clone. The chain combines TRBV19 with TRBJ2-3; 7 bases match TRBD2. The V gene's germline CDR1 is LNHDA and CDR2 SQIVND (reference sequence). Losses at the gene ends were 1 base for V and 0 bases for J; bases not matched to a gene: 4. CDR3 size: 16 residues. The CDR3 here is CASSIAASGSTDTQYF. Here the CDR3 DNA reads TGTGCCAGTAGTATAGCGGCTAGCGGAAGCACAGATACGCAGTATTTT.

The chain has TRBV18 and TRBJ2-5; tentatively, D is TRBD1 (7 bases). The germline V and J ends were trimmed by 3 bases and 5 bases, with 19 bases remaining between them. The CDR3 has 16 amino acids. CDR1 KGHSH and CDR2 LQKENI come from the germline V gene. The CDR3 here is CASSPVYRGGEETQYF. CDR3 coding DNA: TGTGCCAGCTCACCGGTCTACAGGGGCGGGGAGGAGACCCAGTACTTC.

The V gene is TRBV2, the J gene TRBJ1-6; D may be TRBD1 (5 bases). Germline CDR1 is SNHLY and CDR2 is FYNNEI. The CDR3 is 16 amino acids. V was pared by 2 bases and J by 0 bases, with 8 bases between. CDR3 sequence: CASSEMGGSYNSPLHF. The CDR3 DNA reads as TGTGCCAGCAGTGAAATGGGGGGCTCCTATAATTCACCCCTCCACTTT.